Each of the 8 T cell receptor beta chains below was sequenced from the same sample in a study of blood T cells in healthy people across ages. Through a sample-barcoded 5' primer and a J-beta primer mix, a second PCR was run for roughly 7 to 11 cycles. One entry per CDR3 protein, called by TCRdb with MiXCR from the 5' RACE reads. This table holds about 1,800,000 distinct CDR3 sequences, approximately 28% found once. Sequences were obtained from blood. Source of these receptors: a woman aged 25-40 years in good health.

This clonotype was detected ten times or more. The CDR3 here is CSVGASRETQYF. As DNA, the CDR3 is TGCAGCGTTGGGGCTAGCAGGGAGACCCAGTACTTC. V and J are TRBV29-1 and TRBJ2-5; tentatively, D is TRBD2 (5 bases). The V gene's germline CDR1 is SQVTM and CDR2 ANQGSEA. The CDR3 is 12 amino acids. V was shortened by 4 bases and J by 5 bases, with 11 bases between the two germline ends.

The V and J genes are TRBV28 and TRBJ1-6, with 8 bases fitting TRBD1. The ends lost 7 bases at V and 11 bases at J; junction bases unmatched: 10. This CDR3 spans 14 amino acids. Germline V CDR1 and CDR2: MDHEN, SYDVKM. The CDR3 loop is CASNTDRASPPLHF. The DNA for the CDR3 is TGTGCCAGCAATACGGACAGGGCTTCTCCACCCCTCCACTTT.

Points on this clonotype: A much larger clone differs by one base, so this may be a read error. The CDR3 reads CATKGSQEHYEQYF. In nucleotides, the CDR3 is TGCGCCACAAAAGGGAGCCAGGAGCACTACGAGCAGTACTTC. The chain uses TRBV10-2 and TRBJ2-7; D is possibly TRBD2 (5 bases). The CDR3 totals 14 residues. V was trimmed by 10 bases and J by 3 bases, leaving 19 bases between them. Germline V CDR1 and CDR2: WSHSY, SAAADI.

This clonotype was seen many times. This sequence joins TRBV20-1 and TRBJ2-7, with D possibly being TRBD1 or TRBD2 (6 bases each). The ends were cut back, 0 bases at V and 3 bases at J, with 18 bases in the middle. This CDR3 spans 16 amino acids. CDR1 is DFQATT, CDR2 SNEGSKA, per germline (reference sequence). The CDR3 spells CSARDISDGGHYEQYF. The CDR3 DNA follows: TGCAGTGCTAGAGATATCTCAGACGGGGGCCACTACGAGCAGTACTTC.

This clonotype was seen a handful of times. The CDR3 sequence: CASSLYSTASDTQYF. The DNA for the CDR3 is TGTGCCAGCAGCTTGTATTCGACTGCCTCGGATACGCAGTATTTT. The chain links TRBV7-2 to TRBJ2-3; no clear D. Germline lookup yields CDR1 SGHTA and CDR2 FQGNSA. The CDR3 runs 15 residues. The V gene lost 3 bases and the J gene lost 6 bases, with 16 bases spanning the gap.

A few counts support this clonotype. This rearrangement joins TRBV28 to TRBJ2-7; 8 bases map to TRBD1. CDR1 is MDHEN, CDR2 SYDVKM, per germline. Trimming at V came to 6 bases and at J to 2 bases, leaving 9 bases not matched to a gene. The CDR3 totals 15 residues. The CDR3 sequence: CASSAGGTGTYEQYF. The DNA for the CDR3 is TGTGCCAGCAGCGCCGGTGGGACAGGCACCTACGAGCAGTACTTC.

V usage is TRBV4-1 and J usage is TRBJ2-3; 11 nucleotides line up with TRBD1. This CDR3 has 16 residues. CDR1 MGHRA and CDR2 YSYEKL come from the germline V gene. With 2 bases clipped from V and 6 bases from J, the junction kept 7 bases outside the gene matches. This chain's CDR3 is CASSQTGQGAIDTQYF. CDR3 DNA sequence: TGCGCCAGCAGCCAAACCGGACAGGGGGCAATTGATACGCAGTATTTT.

This clonotype was recorded many times. The chain couples TRBV6-1 to TRBJ2-7; the D is unclear. V lost 4 bases and J 3 bases, leaving 7 bases between the germline ends. CDR3 size: 12 residues. Germline CDR1 reads MNHNS; CDR2 reads SASEGT. The CDR3 here is CASSVAGYEQYF. The CDR3, as DNA: TGTGCCAGCAGTGTCGCCGGCTACGAGCAGTACTTC.